This TCR beta chain was sequenced for a study of blood T cell repertoires in COVID-19. Study summary: Sites in the United States, Italy and Spain provided acute and convalescent COVID-19 samples.

Here immunoSEQ multiplex PCR was the method, and the copy in TCRdb shows in-frame clones only, minus some. The sample contains 60,000 to 75,000 clones, nearly 90% of which appear only once. The source material was peripheral blood. The origin of this receptor is a woman between 50 and 59 years old with COVID-19, enrolled during active disease.

CDR3 loop: CASSGGNTEAFF. CDR3 DNA sequence: TGTGCCAGCTCCGGGGGAAACACTGAAGCTTTCTTT. This chain joins TRBV6-5 and TRBJ1-1, with a tentative D call TRBD1 (5 bases). The length of the CDR3 is 12 residues. Trimming shortened V by 8 bases and J by 2 bases, and 9 bases separated the two germline ends. Germline CDR1 is MNHEY and CDR2 is SVGAGI.